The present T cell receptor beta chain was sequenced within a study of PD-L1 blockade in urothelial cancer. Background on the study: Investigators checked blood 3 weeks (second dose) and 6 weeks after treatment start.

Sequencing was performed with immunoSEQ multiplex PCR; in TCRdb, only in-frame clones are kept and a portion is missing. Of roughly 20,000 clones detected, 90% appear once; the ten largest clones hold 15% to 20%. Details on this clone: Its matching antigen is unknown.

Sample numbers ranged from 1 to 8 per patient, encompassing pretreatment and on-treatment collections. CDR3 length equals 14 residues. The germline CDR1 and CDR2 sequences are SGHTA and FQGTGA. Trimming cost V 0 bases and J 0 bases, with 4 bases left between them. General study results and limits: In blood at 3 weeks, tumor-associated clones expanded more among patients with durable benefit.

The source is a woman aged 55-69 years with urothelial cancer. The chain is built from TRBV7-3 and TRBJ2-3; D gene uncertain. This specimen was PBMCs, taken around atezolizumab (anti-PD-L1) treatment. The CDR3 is CASSLTASTDTQYF. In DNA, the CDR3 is TGTGCCAGCAGCTTAACGGCTAGCACAGATACGCAGTATTTT.